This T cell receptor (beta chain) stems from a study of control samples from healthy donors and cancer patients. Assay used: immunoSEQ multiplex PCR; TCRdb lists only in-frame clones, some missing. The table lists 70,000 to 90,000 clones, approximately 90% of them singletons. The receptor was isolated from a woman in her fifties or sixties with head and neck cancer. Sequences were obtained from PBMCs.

CDR3 coding DNA: TGTGCCACCAGTATAAGCGGGGGGAACACAGATACGCAGTATTTT. This codes for CATSISGGNTDTQYF. The chain recombines TRBV24-1 with TRBJ2-3; TRBD2 aligns across 9 bases. Trimming cost V 6 bases and J 2 bases; bases outside gene matches: 5. The CDR3 is 15 amino acids. Germline lookup yields CDR1 KGHDR and CDR2 SFDVKD.